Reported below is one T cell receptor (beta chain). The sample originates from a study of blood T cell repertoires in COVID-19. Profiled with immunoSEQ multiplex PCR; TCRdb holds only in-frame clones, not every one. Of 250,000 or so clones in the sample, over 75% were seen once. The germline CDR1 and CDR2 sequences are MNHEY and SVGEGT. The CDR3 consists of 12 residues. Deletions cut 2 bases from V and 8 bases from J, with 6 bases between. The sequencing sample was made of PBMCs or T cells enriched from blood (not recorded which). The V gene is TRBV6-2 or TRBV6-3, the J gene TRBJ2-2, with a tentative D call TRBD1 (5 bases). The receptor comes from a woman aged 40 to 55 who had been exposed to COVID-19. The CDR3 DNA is TGTGCCAGCAGTTACGGGGCAGGGGAGCTGTTTTTT. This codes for CASSYGAGELFF.